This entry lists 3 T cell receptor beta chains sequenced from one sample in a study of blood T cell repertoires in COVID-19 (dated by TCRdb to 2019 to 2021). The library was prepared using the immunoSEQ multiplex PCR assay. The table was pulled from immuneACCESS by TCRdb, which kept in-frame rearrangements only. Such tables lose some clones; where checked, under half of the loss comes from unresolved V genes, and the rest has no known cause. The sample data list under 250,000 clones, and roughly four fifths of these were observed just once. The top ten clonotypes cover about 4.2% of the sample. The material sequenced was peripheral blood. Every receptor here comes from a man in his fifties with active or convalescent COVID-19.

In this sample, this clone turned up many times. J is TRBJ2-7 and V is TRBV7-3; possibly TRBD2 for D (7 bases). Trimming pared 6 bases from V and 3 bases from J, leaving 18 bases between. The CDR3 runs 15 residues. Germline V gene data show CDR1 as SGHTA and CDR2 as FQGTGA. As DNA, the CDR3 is TGTGCCAGCAGTCTCTTGGCGGGGGCCCACTACGAGCAGTACTTC. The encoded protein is CASSLLAGAHYEQYF.

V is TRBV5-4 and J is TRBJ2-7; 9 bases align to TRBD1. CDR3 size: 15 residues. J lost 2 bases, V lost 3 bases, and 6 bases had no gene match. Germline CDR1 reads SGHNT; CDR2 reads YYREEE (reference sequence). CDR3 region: CASSSQRQGAYEQYF. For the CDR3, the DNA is TGTGCCAGCAGCTCCCAGAGACAGGGGGCCTACGAGCAGTACTTC.

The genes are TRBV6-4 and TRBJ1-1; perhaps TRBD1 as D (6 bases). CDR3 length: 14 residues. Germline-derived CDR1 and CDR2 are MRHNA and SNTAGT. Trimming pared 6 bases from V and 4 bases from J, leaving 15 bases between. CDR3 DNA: TGTGCCAGCAGCCTAGAACAGGGATCCACTGAAGCTTTCTTT. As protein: CASSLEQGSTEAFF.